These T cell receptor beta chains were read from a single sample in a study of blood T cell repertoires in COVID-19. Only in-frame clones appear in the TCRdb table, and some are missing; sequencing was by immunoSEQ multiplex PCR. The sample holds about 210,000 clones; more than 65% are singletons and the top ten take 9.7%. The sequenced sample was peripheral blood. These receptors came from a man aged 50 to 60 with active or convalescent COVID-19. Both conserved end residues are part of each CDR3. D genes are given only for firm matches. The size of a clone is reported for some rows only, either as once, few or many, or as a class for expanded clones.

J,size,D,V,CDR3,DNA
TRBJ2-2,NA,NA,TRBV27,CASTLEGSGLSNTGELFF,TGTGCCAGCACCCTGGAGGGGTCAGGGTTATCGAACACCGGGGAGCTGTTTTTT
TRBJ2-3,NA,NA,TRBV5-4,CASSLGDLRTDTQYF,TGTGCCAGCAGCTTGGGAGATCTACGCACAGATACGCAGTATTTT
TRBJ1-2,NA,TRBD1,TRBV9,CASSRTGAGRSYYGYTF,TGTGCCAGCAGCCGGACAGGGGCCGGCCGTTCCTACTATGGCTACACCTTC
TRBJ1-5,NA,TRBD1,TRBV19,CASSIGTAYSNQPQHF,TGTGCCAGTAGTATCGGGACAGCCTATAGCAATCAGCCCCAGCATTTT
TRBJ2-3,NA,TRBD1,TRBV28,CASRPQGARDTQYF,TGTGCCAGCAGGCCACAGGGGGCGCGGGATACGCAGTATTTT
TRBJ2-3,NA,TRBD2,TRBV28,CASPPMAGLAESTDTQYF,TGTGCCAGCCCCCCGATGGCGGGACTAGCGGAATCCACAGATACGCAGTATTTT
TRBJ1-2,NA,TRBD1,TRBV29-1,CSVTLDRADYGYTF,TGCAGCGTAACCCTCGACAGGGCGGACTATGGCTACACCTTC
TRBJ2-7,NA,TRBD2,TRBV6-2/TRBV6-3,CASSSMNLGLAGGPGYEQYF,TGTGCCAGCAGTTCCATGAATCTCGGACTAGCGGGAGGGCCGGGATACGAGCAGTACTTC
TRBJ1-2,NA,TRBD1,TRBV15,CATSRGTGAYGYTF,TGTGCCACCAGCCGGGGGACAGGGGCATATGGCTACACCTTC
TRBJ2-6,NA,NA,TRBV4-2,CASSQDFGIAGANVLTF,TGTGCCAGCAGCCAAGATTTCGGGATCGCTGGGGCCAACGTCCTGACTTTC
TRBJ2-7,once,NA,TRBV5-5,CASSFPGTYEQYF,TGTGCCAGCAGCTTCCCCGGGACCTACGAGCAGTACTTC
TRBJ2-7,NA,NA,TRBV4-3,CASRRQSSYEQYF,TGCGCCAGCAGGCGACAGAGCTCCTACGAGCAGTACTTC
TRBJ1-2,NA,NA,TRBV11-2,CASSLEGAGYGYTF,TGTGCCAGCAGCTTAGAGGGGGCAGGCTATGGCTACACCTTC
TRBJ1-6,NA,TRBD1,TRBV19,CASSMGTGDSPLHF,TGTGCCAGTAGTATGGGGACAGGAGATTCACCCCTCCACTTT
TRBJ1-1,once,TRBD1,TRBV5-6,CASSLERGDSGKNTEAFF,TGTGCCAGCAGCTTGGAACGAGGGGACAGTGGGAAGAACACTGAAGCTTTCTTT
TRBJ1-2,NA,NA,TRBV28,CASSADYYGYTF,TGTGCCAGCAGTGCAGACTATTATGGCTACACCTTC
TRBJ1-1,NA,TRBD1,TRBV5-4,CASQTGEEGTEAFF,TGTGCCAGCCAGACAGGGGAGGAGGGCACTGAAGCTTTCTTT
TRBJ1-1,NA,TRBD1,TRBV2,CASSEQGAGRAEAFF,TGTGCCAGCAGTGAGCAGGGGGCTGGAAGGGCTGAAGCTTTCTTT
TRBJ2-5,once,NA,TRBV10-3,CAISESRGEETQYF,TGTGCCATCAGTGAGTCGCGGGGAGAAGAGACCCAGTACTTC
TRBJ1-1,NA,TRBD1,TRBV4-2,CASSTRQGDTEAFF,TGTGCCAGCAGCACTCGACAGGGGGACACTGAAGCTTTCTTT
TRBJ1-2,NA,TRBD1,TRBV5-4,CASRSGQAQGRYTF,TGTGCCAGCAGGTCTGGACAGGCGCAAGGACGCTACACCTTC
TRBJ2-1,NA,TRBD2,TRBV27,CASKPLAGGPNEQFF,TGTGCCAGCAAGCCCCTAGCGGGAGGGCCTAATGAGCAGTTCTTC
TRBJ1-3,NA,TRBD1,TRBV11-2,CASSSRDTGGWDTIYF,TGTGCCAGCAGCTCAAGGGATACAGGGGGTTGGGACACCATATATTTT
TRBJ1-5,NA,TRBD1,TRBV5-5,CASSSYRGSNQPQHF,TGTGCCAGCAGCAGCTACAGGGGTAGCAATCAGCCCCAGCATTTT
TRBJ1-6,NA,TRBD1,TRBV19,CASSAGQNNSPLHF,TGTGCCAGTAGCGCGGGACAGAATAATTCACCCCTCCACTTT
TRBJ1-5,NA,NA,TRBV10-3,CAISEEDRTYSNQPQHF,TGTGCCATCAGTGAGGAGGACAGAACTTATAGCAATCAGCCCCAGCATTTT
TRBJ2-2,NA,NA,TRBV4-1,CASRISAYTGELFF,TGCGCCAGCAGGATCAGCGCGTACACCGGGGAGCTGTTTTTT
TRBJ2-7,NA,NA,TRBV18,CASSLRQEGGYEQYF,TGTGCCAGCTCACTCCGACAGGAAGGTGGCTACGAGCAGTACTTC
TRBJ1-2,NA,TRBD1,TRBV5-4,CASSSAGQGTHGYTF,TGTGCCAGCAGCTCCGCGGGACAGGGGACCCATGGCTACACCTTC
TRBJ1-5,NA,NA,TRBV18,CASSADRKKGQPQHF,TGTGCCAGCTCAGCCGACAGGAAAAAGGGTCAGCCCCAGCATTTT
TRBJ2-2,NA,NA,TRBV9,CASSVGRGRTGELFF,TGTGCCAGCAGCGTAGGTAGGGGTAGGACCGGGGAGCTGTTTTTT
TRBJ2-1,once,TRBD1,TRBV28,CATENPRTGVYNEQFF,TGTGCCACCGAAAACCCCAGGACAGGGGTCTACAATGAGCAGTTCTTC
TRBJ1-1,few,TRBD1,TRBV15,CATSRFRQGEAEAFF,TGTGCCACCAGCAGGTTTCGACAGGGGGAGGCTGAAGCTTTCTTT
TRBJ2-2,once,TRBD2,TRBV7-7,CASSQQISGGPGGELFF,TGTGCTAGCAGCCAACAAATTAGCGGGGGCCCGGGCGGGGAGCTGTTTTTT
TRBJ2-3,NA,TRBD2,TRBV9,CASSALAGGTDTQYF,TGTGCCAGCAGCGCCCTAGCGGGGGGGACAGATACGCAGTATTTT
TRBJ2-3,NA,TRBD2,TRBV9,CASSVAGTSDLGTQYF,TGTGCCAGCAGCGTAGCCGGGACTAGCGACCTTGGCACGCAGTATTTT